This T cell receptor (beta chain) was sequenced in a study of tumor and adjacent non-tumor tissue in lung cancer. Study information: The patients, about nine men and roughly 5 women, were about 30 to 76 with stage I to III disease.

TCRbeta libraries were built with three rounds of nested PCR, modified from ARM-PCR. MiXCR, run by TCRdb on the multiplex PCR reads, gives a single entry per CDR3 protein. The sample contains about 75,000 distinct CDR3 sequences, around 70% of which appear only once. No cell sorting was done before RNA was extracted from the tissue. This non-tumor lung sample came from over 3 cm beyond the tumor edge. Study-wide points: Patients with more diverse tumor TCRs had worse survival. TCR diversity was significantly greater in tumor than normal lung tissue.

The CDR3 runs to 14 residues. V dropped 6 bases and J dropped 8 bases, with 17 bases sitting between them. Note on this clonotype: Its antigen is not identified. Just one base apart from a much larger clone, this may be a read error.

The chain carries TRBV12-3 or TRBV12-4 and TRBJ1-5, with TRBD1 as a possible D gene (6 bases). The clonotype originates from a woman in her 50s with non-small cell lung cancer. Sequenced sample: distant non-tumor lung tissue. The chain's CDR3 is CASRQIQGNEPQHF. The DNA of the CDR3 is TGTGCCAGCAGACAAATACAGGGTAATGAGCCCCAGCATTTT.